The entry below gives a single T cell receptor beta chain sequence along with its context. This record comes from a study of blood T cell repertoires in COVID-19. On the study more broadly: The United States, Italy and Spain provided the acute and convalescent COVID-19 samples.

Repertoires were generated with immunoSEQ multiplex PCR, while TCRdb's copy carries only in-frame clones and drops some. The sample records 65,000 to 75,000 clones, around 74% being singletons. The CDR3 is 14 amino acids. The V gene end was trimmed by 6 bases and the J gene end by 9 bases; junction bases not matched to a gene: 6. CDR1 and CDR2 from the germline V gene are MNHEY and SMNVEV (reference sequence). Sequencing input: peripheral blood. The chain has TRBV27 and TRBJ2-1, with TRBD2 identical over 12 bases. The clonotype was recovered from a man between 65 and 85 years old with acute or convalescent COVID-19. The CDR3 spells CASSRLAGEGEQFF. In DNA, the CDR3 is TGTGCCAGCAGCCGACTAGCGGGAGAGGGTGAGCAGTTCTTC.